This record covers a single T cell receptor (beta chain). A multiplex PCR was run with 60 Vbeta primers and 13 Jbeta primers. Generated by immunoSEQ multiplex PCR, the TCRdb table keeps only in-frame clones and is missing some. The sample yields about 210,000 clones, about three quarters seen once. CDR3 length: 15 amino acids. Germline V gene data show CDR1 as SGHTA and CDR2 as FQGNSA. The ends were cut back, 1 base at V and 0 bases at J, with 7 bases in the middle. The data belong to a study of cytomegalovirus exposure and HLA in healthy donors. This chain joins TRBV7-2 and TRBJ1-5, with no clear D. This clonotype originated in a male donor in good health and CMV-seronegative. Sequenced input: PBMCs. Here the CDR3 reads CASSLVPNSNQPQHF. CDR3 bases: TGTGCCAGCAGCTTAGTCCCAAATAGCAATCAGCCCCAGCATTTT.